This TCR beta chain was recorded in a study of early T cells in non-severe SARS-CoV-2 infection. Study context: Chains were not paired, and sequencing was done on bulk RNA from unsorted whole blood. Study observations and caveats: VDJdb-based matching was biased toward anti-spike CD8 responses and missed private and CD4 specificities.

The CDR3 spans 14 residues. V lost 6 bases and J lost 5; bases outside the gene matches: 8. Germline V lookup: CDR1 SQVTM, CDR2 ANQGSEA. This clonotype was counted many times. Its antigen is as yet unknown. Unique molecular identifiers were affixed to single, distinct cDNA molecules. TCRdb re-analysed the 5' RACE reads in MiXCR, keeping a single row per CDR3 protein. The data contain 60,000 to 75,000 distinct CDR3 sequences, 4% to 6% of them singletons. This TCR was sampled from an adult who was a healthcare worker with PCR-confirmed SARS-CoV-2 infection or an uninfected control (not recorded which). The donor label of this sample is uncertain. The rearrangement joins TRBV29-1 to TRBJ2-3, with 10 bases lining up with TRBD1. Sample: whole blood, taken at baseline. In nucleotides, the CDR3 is TGCAGCGTACTCAGACAGGGGGCTCAAGATACGCAGTATTTT. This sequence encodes CSVLRQGAQDTQYF.